This T cell receptor beta chain was profiled in a study of T cell responses to AZD1222 COVID-19 vaccine (dated by TCRdb to the early 2020s). Turning to the overall study: TCR sequencing covered some 240 trial participants: 207 given two doses of AZD1222 and 26 given two doses of MenACWY control vaccine. Trial participants were enrolled by age into subgroups of 18-55, 56-69 and 70-plus years, and around 150, 29 and 61 TCR-sequenced participants, respectively, were included in these subgroups.

Study-wide conclusions, independent of this receptor: Only a handful of AZD1222 recipients were SARS-CoV-2 seropositive at baseline, limiting conclusions about previously exposed vaccinees. CD4 TCRs associated with the vaccine covered the entire spike protein, and the dominant responses were in regions 160-218 and 743-854. In the small 56-69-year group, the increase in depth fell short of significance, most likely because of low power. Participants were mostly white British and included more females than males, and it was suggested by the authors that clonal diversity may have been underestimated. Spike-specific TCR breadth and depth rose significantly after two AZD1222 doses compared with day 0 and with MenACWY recipients. Reportedly, almost half of the unique spike-specific TCRs recognized epitopes lying outside the regions that are mutated in the B.1.351 and B.1.1.7 variants. Because no day 14 peak-response samples were available, repertoires were characterized only after the peak T cell response.

A note on this clone: Its antigen is not yet known. There are no base qualities to consult, and no much larger clone falls within one base.

Spanning cysteine to phenylalanine, the CDR3 consists of 15 amino acids. CDR3 DNA is the only sequence kept; it has 45 bases, read in frame from the first base. V gives up 3 bases and J gives up 2 bases, and the segment between their germline ends measures 12 bases. Taken from the germline V gene, the CDR1 and CDR2 loops are SGDLS and YYNGEE. The time point label of this sample denotes: about 28 days (+/-7) after the second vaccine dose. Because spike-specific TCR depth and breadth did not differ between the two schedules, AZD1222 recipients who got a second dose at roughly 4 weeks were pooled with those who got a second dose at roughly 12 weeks. Vaccinee samples were obtained from the UK trials COV001 and COV002, which included a single-blind randomized controlled phase 2/3 trial of AZD1222 (ChAdOx1 nCoV-19) in healthy adults. For TCRbeta chain sequencing, PBMC samples from trial participants were taken at day 0 and at day 28 after the second dose.

The CDR3 regions of human TCRbeta chains were subjected to immunosequencing. Per the original workflow: Repertoire TCRs were checked for matches against a reference library of SARS-CoV-2-specific TCRs that had been generated using the MIRA antigen-specificity platform. Breadth was defined as the fraction of unique TCRs that were SARS-CoV-2-associated, and depth was defined as the fraction of total T cells that were SARS-CoV-2-associated. Using the MIRA data, every spike-specific TCR was mapped to the spike region that the TCR reacted to and assigned to either a CD4 or a CD8 class. Log10-transformed breadth and depth values were compared by one-way ANOVA with Sidak's multiple comparisons tests. TCRdb's version of the immuneACCESS table is confined to in-frame rearrangements and falls short of the full clone set. An unresolved V gene accounts for under half of the shortfall where checked; the remainder is of unknown origin. V, J and clone size reflect that table, while D and trimming were determined from the DNA. The sample table records about 180,000 clones; about nine tenths of these occur just once. The ten largest clones represent 1.9% of the sample.

The chain employs TRBV9 and TRBJ2-1; the D call is tentative, TRBD1 or TRBD2, as each matches 5 bases. This TCR was recovered from an adult who received the AZD1222 COVID-19 vaccine. The specimen comprised peripheral blood, sampled 28 days after the second AZD1222 dose. The CDR3 in this case is CASSDGGTTYNEQFF. In nucleotides, the sequence is TGTGCCAGCAGCGATGGGGGAACGACCTACAATGAGCAGTTCTTC. The full variable domain, completed from the reference TRBV9 and TRBJ2-1 proteins outside the CDR3, reads DSGVTQTPKHLITATGQRVTLRCSPRSGDLSVYWYQQSLDQGLQFLIQYYNGEERAKGNILERFSAQQFPDLHSELNLSSLELGDSALYFCASSDGGTTYNEQFFGPGTRLTVL.